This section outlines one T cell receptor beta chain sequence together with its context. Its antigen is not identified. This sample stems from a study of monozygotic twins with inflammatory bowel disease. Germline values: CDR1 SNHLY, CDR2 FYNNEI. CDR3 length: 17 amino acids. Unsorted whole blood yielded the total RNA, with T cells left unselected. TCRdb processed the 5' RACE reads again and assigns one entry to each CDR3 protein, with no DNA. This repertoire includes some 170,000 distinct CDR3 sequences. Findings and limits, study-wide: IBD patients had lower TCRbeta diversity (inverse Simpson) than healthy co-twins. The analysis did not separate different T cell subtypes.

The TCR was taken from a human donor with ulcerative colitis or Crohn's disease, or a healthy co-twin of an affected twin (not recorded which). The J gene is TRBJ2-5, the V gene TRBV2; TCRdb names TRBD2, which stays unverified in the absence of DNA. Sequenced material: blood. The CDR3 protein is CASSGGTSGRRQETQYF.